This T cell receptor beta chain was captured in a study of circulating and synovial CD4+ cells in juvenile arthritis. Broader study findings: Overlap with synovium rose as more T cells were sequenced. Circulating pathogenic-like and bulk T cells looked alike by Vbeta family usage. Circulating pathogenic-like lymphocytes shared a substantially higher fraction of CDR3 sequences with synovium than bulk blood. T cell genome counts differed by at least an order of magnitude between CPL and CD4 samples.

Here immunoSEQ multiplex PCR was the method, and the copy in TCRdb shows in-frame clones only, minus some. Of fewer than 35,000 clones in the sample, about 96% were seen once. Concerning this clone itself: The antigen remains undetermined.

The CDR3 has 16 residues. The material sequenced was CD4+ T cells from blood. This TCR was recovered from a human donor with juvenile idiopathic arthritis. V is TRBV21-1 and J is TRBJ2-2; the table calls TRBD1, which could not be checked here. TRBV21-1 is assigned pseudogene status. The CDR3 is CASSKTPGQSTGELFF. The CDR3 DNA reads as TGTGCCAGCAGCAAAACACCGGGACAGTCGACCGGGGAGCTGTTTTTT.